The 22 T cell receptor beta chains below all came from one sample that was sequenced in a study of blood T cell repertoires in COVID-19. The data were produced by immunoSEQ multiplex PCR, yet TCRdb's version contains in-frame clones alone and is incomplete. The sample lists 100,000 to 150,000 clones; about four fifths were seen once. Sequenced: peripheral blood. Every receptor here comes from a man younger than 40 with COVID-19, enrolled during active disease.

This clone turned up a few times. The chain links TRBV28 to TRBJ2-7; no clear D gene. This CDR3 is built from 14 residues. The germline CDR1 and CDR2 sequences are MDHEN and SYDVKM. Trimming removed 4 bases from V and 3 bases from J, with 13 bases in between. Here the CDR3 reads CASSSVAVRYEQYF. The DNA of the CDR3 is TGTGCCAGCAGTTCAGTCGCCGTCCGCTACGAGCAGTACTTC.

The CDR3 protein is CASREGDEQFF. Here the CDR3 DNA reads TGTGCCAGCAGAGAGGGCGATGAGCAGTTCTTC. V gene TRBV6-6 combines with J gene TRBJ2-1; perhaps TRBD2 as D (5 bases). The V gene's germline CDR1 is MNHNY and CDR2 SVGAGI (reference sequence). CDR3 length: 11 amino acids. The germline V and J ends were trimmed by 6 bases and 8 bases, with 8 bases remaining between them.

The J gene is TRBJ2-1, the V gene TRBV9, with 7 bases lining up with TRBD2. Germline-derived CDR1 and CDR2 are SGDLS and YYNGEE. Trimming took 0 bases from V and 3 from J; bases not matched to a gene: 3. The CDR3 is 15 amino acids. The CDR3 DNA reads TGTGCCAGCAGCGTAGGAGCGGGGATCTACAATGAGCAGTTCTTC. Translation: CASSVGAGIYNEQFF.

The V gene is TRBV6-2 or TRBV6-3, the J gene TRBJ1-6; 7 nucleotides agree with TRBD1. The CDR3 covers 19 residues. CDR1 and CDR2 (germline): MNHEY, SVGEGT. Unmatched junction bases numbered 13, after V lost 0 bases and J lost 5 bases. The CDR3 sequence: CASSYSSELVTGNNSPLHF. For the CDR3, the DNA is TGTGCCAGCAGTTACTCTTCCGAACTCGTGACAGGGAATAATTCACCCCTCCACTTT.

The chain recombines TRBV18 with TRBJ2-3, with 9 bases lining up with TRBD1. The germline CDR1 and CDR2 sequences are KGHSH and LQKENI. This CDR3 has 15 residues. After removal of 3 bases from V and 0 bases from J, the junction contained 1 base not matched to a gene. The CDR3 DNA reads TGTGCCAGCTCACCGACAGGGGGAAGCACAGATACGCAGTATTTT. Translation: CASSPTGGSTDTQYF.

This clone appeared a few times. The rearrangement joins TRBV12-3 or TRBV12-4 to TRBJ1-2; possible D gene TRBD1, 6 bases. With 6 bases removed from V and 2 bases from J, the gap between germline ends came to 10 bases. The CDR3 length is 13 residues. The DNA for the CDR3 is TGTGCCAGCAGACCAGGACAGAACTATGGCTACACCTTC. Translating gives CASRPGQNYGYTF.

Only a few counts were recorded for this clone. The V and J genes are TRBV7-6 and TRBJ2-5; 9 bases match TRBD2. V lost 6 bases, J lost 0 bases, and 11 bases stayed unmatched. CDR1 and CDR2 from the germline V gene are SGHVS and FNYEAQ. The CDR3 is 17 residues long. The CDR3 bases are TGTGCCAGCAGAGCCGGGTCGGCGGGGGGGTACCAAGAGACCCAGTACTTC. Protein sequence: CASRAGSAGGYQETQYF.

CDR3: CASSDPGQGNSPLHF. For the CDR3, the DNA is TGTGCCAGCAGTGACCCTGGACAGGGAAATTCACCCCTCCACTTT. The chain is built from TRBV25-1 and TRBJ1-6; 8 nucleotides agree with TRBD1. Looked up from germline, CDR1 is MGHDK and CDR2 is SYGVNS. The CDR3 length is 15 residues. Unmatched junction bases numbered 5, after V lost 3 bases and J lost 7 bases.

The V and J genes are TRBV10-3 and TRBJ2-3, with 9 bases lining up with TRBD2. The CDR3 is 18 amino acids. V lost 0 bases to trimming and J lost 0 bases; unmatched junction nucleotides: 7. Germline V gives CDR1 ENHRY, CDR2 SYGVKD. CDR3 bases: TGTGCCATCAGTGAGTCGATAACTAGCGGGTATAGCACAGATACGCAGTATTTT. Its translation: CAISESITSGYSTDTQYF.

The V and J genes are TRBV12-3 or TRBV12-4 and TRBJ2-7; 8 nucleotides line up with TRBD1. The CDR3 has 13 residues. V lost 6 bases, J lost 2 bases, and 3 bases stayed unmatched. The CDR3 region is CASSPDRAYEQYF. CDR3 DNA sequence: TGTGCCAGCAGCCCGGACAGGGCCTACGAGCAGTACTTC.

V usage is TRBV9 and J usage is TRBJ1-2, with D maybe TRBD1 (5 bases). The CDR3 runs 14 residues. V lost 4 bases to trimming and J lost 12 bases, with 22 bases between them. In germline, CDR1 is SGDLS, CDR2 YYNGEE. CDR3 amino acids: CASSTTGDGGGHTF. The CDR3 DNA reads TGTGCCAGCAGCACCACCGGGGACGGCGGGGGACACACCTTC.

The chain has TRBV6-5 and TRBJ2-2; a possible D gene is TRBD1 (6 bases). Germline CDR1 MNHEY, CDR2 SVGAGI. With 7 bases removed from V and 3 bases from J, the gap between germline ends came to 9 bases. There are 13 residues in the CDR3. CDR3 residues: CASTYRDTGELFF. As DNA, the CDR3 is TGTGCCAGCACGTACAGGGACACCGGGGAGCTGTTTTTT.

The chain joins TRBV3-1 (or the pseudogene TRBV3-2) to TRBJ1-2, with no clear D. CDR3 length equals 13 residues. Trimming stripped 7 bases from V and 1 base from J, with 10 bases between. Germline CDR1 reads LGHDT; CDR2 reads YNNKEL (reference sequence). In DNA, the CDR3 is TGTGCCAGCATGGGCAGGATTAACTATGGCTACACCTTC. It yields the protein CASMGRINYGYTF.

This clone occurred a few times. The gene calls are TRBV28 and TRBJ1-1, with D perhaps matching TRBD1 (5 bases). V shed 3 bases and J shed 4 bases, with 9 bases lying between them. The CDR3 consists of 13 residues. CDR1 and CDR2 (germline): MDHEN, SYDVKM. CDR3 protein: CASSLGGSTEAFF. The CDR3 DNA reads as TGTGCCAGCAGTTTGGGGGGGAGCACTGAAGCTTTCTTT.

The chain links TRBV19 to TRBJ1-1; possibly TRBD1 for D (6 bases). In germline, CDR1 is LNHDA, CDR2 SQIVND (reference sequence). The CDR3 covers 14 residues. The V end was cut by 7 bases, the J end by 7 bases, with 19 bases between. Written as DNA, the CDR3 is TGTGCCAGTACGGGGGGGGCCCGGAGCAGTGAAGCTTTCTTT. This sequence encodes CASTGGARSSEAFF.

The chain uses TRBV10-3 and TRBJ2-1; 11 nucleotides align to TRBD2. Germline V lookup: CDR1 ENHRY, CDR2 SYGVKD. Trimming removed 0 bases from V and 0 bases from J; junction bases left unmatched: 7. The CDR3 consists of 19 residues. This CDR3 reads CAISESGLAALSSYNEQFF. The CDR3 DNA follows: TGTGCCATCAGTGAGTCGGGACTAGCGGCCCTGAGCTCCTACAATGAGCAGTTCTTC.

The V call is TRBV2, the J call TRBJ2-7; perhaps TRBD2 as D (5 bases). Germline-derived CDR1 and CDR2 are SNHLY and FYNNEI. Deletions cut 6 bases from V and 7 bases from J, with 10 bases between. The CDR3 is 11 amino acids. The CDR3 DNA is TGTGCCAGCAGGGGGTGGGAGGAGCAGTACTTC. Residues: CASRGWEEQYF.

CDR3 protein: CATSELKSFNTGELFF. The DNA of the CDR3 is TGTGCCACCAGTGAACTAAAGAGCTTCAACACCGGGGAGCTGTTTTTT. The rearrangement uses TRBV24-1 and TRBJ2-2; D is ambiguous. V lost 4 bases and J 2 bases, leaving 13 bases between the germline ends. Germline V gives CDR1 KGHDR, CDR2 SFDVKD. This CDR3 region has 16 residues.

V and J are TRBV6-5 and TRBJ1-1, with TRBD1 as a possible D gene (6 bases). Germline CDR1 is MNHEY and CDR2 is SVGAGI. V shed 2 bases and J shed 4 bases, with 11 bases lying between them. The CDR3 is made up of 14 amino acids. CDR3 in amino acids: CASSYQGGGTEAFF. CDR3 nucleotides: TGTGCCAGCAGTTACCAGGGAGGGGGCACTGAAGCTTTCTTT.

V gene TRBV5-1 combines with J gene TRBJ2-3, with 12 nucleotides matching TRBD2. Germline V CDR1 and CDR2: SGHRS, YFSETQ. The CDR3 loop spans 14 amino acids. V lost 6 bases and J lost 7; bases outside the gene matches: 6. CDR3 loop: CASTLGLAGHTQYF. The CDR3, as DNA: TGCGCCAGCACCCTCGGACTAGCGGGGCATACGCAGTATTTT.

The chain recombines TRBV6-5 with TRBJ1-1; no firm D call. CDR3 length: 12 residues. V lost 6 bases, J lost 2 bases, and 7 bases lay in between. CDR1 is MNHEY and CDR2 is SVGAGI in the germline V gene. The CDR3 loop reads CASSSTNTEAFF. The CDR3 bases are TGTGCCAGCAGCTCAACTAACACTGAAGCTTTCTTT.

This chain connects TRBV6-6 to TRBJ1-3; no clear D gene. This CDR3 is 15 amino acids long. Germline V gives CDR1 MNHNY, CDR2 SVGAGI (reference sequence). Trimming stripped 6 bases from V and 0 bases from J, with 12 bases between. The CDR3 is CASSPTAFSGNTIYF. The CDR3 DNA reads as TGTGCCAGCAGCCCTACAGCTTTCTCTGGAAACACCATATATTTT.